Shown below are 5 T cell receptor beta chains from a single sample sequenced in a study of early T cells in non-severe SARS-CoV-2 infection (dated by TCRdb to the early 2020s). Library preparation used 5' RACE. Sequencing used a NextSeq 500. TCRdb reworked the public reads: Q25 trimming with fastp, MiXCR clone assembly, productive beta chains retained. Entries are consolidated by CDR3 protein sequence, retaining the most common genes and DNA. For this sample there are approximately 69,000 distinct CDR3 sequences; about 10% appear just once. The ten largest clones take up 4.5% to 7% of the sample. The material was whole blood, obtained at baseline. These receptors came from an adult who was a healthcare worker with PCR-confirmed SARS-CoV-2 infection or an uninfected control (not recorded which).

This clonotype was counted a few times. The rearrangement uses TRBV20-1 and TRBJ2-7, with TRBD1 as a possible D gene (6 bases). Germline lookup yields CDR1 DFQATT and CDR2 SNEGSKA (reference sequence). CDR3 size: 15 residues. V was pared by 6 bases and J by 0 bases, with 18 bases between. The CDR3 protein is CSARNPQGSSYEQYF. Here the CDR3 DNA reads TGCAGTGCAAGAAACCCACAGGGTAGCTCCTACGAGCAGTACTTC.

This clonotype was counted many times. The chain employs TRBV5-5 and TRBJ1-2; no definite D call. CDR1 is SGHKS and CDR2 is YYEKEE in the germline V gene (reference sequence). This CDR3 spans 14 amino acids. The V and J ends lost 3 bases and 8 bases respectively, with 17 bases between them. CDR3 amino acids: CASSSRSNYGGYTF. For the CDR3, the DNA is TGTGCCAGCAGCTCCCGCTCCAACTATGGAGGCTACACCTTC.

V is TRBV29-1 and J is TRBJ1-2, with D possibly TRBD1 on 5 matching bases. This CDR3 comprises 11 residues. The germline CDR1 and CDR2 sequences are SQVTM and ANQGSEA. V dropped 5 bases and J dropped 7 bases, with 11 bases sitting between them. In DNA, the CDR3 is TGCAGCGTTACAGGAACCGGTGGCTACACCTTC. Protein: CSVTGTGGYTF.

This clonotype has a count of ten or more. The V and J genes are TRBV20-1 and TRBJ2-5; TRBD2 matches at 10 bases. Unmatched junction bases numbered 3, after V lost 3 bases and J lost 2 bases. CDR1 and CDR2 from the germline V gene are DFQATT and SNEGSKA (reference sequence). This CDR3 has 14 residues. In nucleotides, the CDR3 is TGCAGTGCTAGCGGGACTAGCGATCAAGAGACCCAGTACTTC. Translated: CSASGTSDQETQYF.

This chain uses TRBV5-1 with TRBJ1-3; D remains ambiguous. Germline loops: CDR1 SGHRS, CDR2 YFSETQ. The CDR3 has 14 residues. V lost 0 bases to trimming and J lost 0 bases, with 4 bases between them. This CDR3 reads CASSLEGSGNTIYF. CDR3 nucleotides: TGCGCCAGCAGCTTGGAGGGCTCTGGAAACACCATATATTTT.